This is a list of T cell receptor beta chains from one sample in a study of CD8 T cells in Susac syndrome. TCRdb re-called the immunoSEQ multiplex PCR reads with MiXCR, one entry per CDR3 protein. This sample has about 300,000 distinct CDR3 sequences, with roughly 85% found just once. Sequencing was carried out using CD8+ T cells from PBMCs. Receptors were obtained from a human donor with multiple sclerosis. CDR3s include the opening cysteine and the closing phenylalanine or tryptophan. Fields, in order: D gene, V gene, clone size, J gene, CDR3 protein, CDR3 DNA. A D gene is named only where the DNA matches it firmly. A row's size may be missing; if present it is once, few, many or a size class.

d_gene: TRBD2; v_gene: TRBV7-3; abundance: .; j_gene: TRBJ2-2; CDR3aa: CASSPTSGVGTGELFF; CDR3nt: TGTGCCAGCAGCCCGACTAGCGGAGTGGGAACCGGGGAGCTGTTTTTT
d_gene: .; v_gene: TRBV3-1; abundance: .; j_gene: TRBJ2-5; CDR3aa: CASSQEDGRETQYF; CDR3nt: TGTGCCAGCAGCCAAGAAGATGGGCGGGAGACCCAGTACTTC
d_gene: TRBD1; v_gene: TRBV7-9; abundance: .; j_gene: TRBJ1-3; CDR3aa: CASSLNTGGLSGNTIYF; CDR3nt: TGTGCCAGCAGCCTTAATACAGGGGGCCTCTCTGGAAACACCATATATTTT
d_gene: TRBD2; v_gene: TRBV7-9; abundance: .; j_gene: TRBJ2-2; CDR3aa: CASSLGPLTSGTTGELFF; CDR3nt: TGTGCCAGCAGCTTGGGACCCTTGACTAGCGGGACCACCGGGGAGCTGTTTTTT
d_gene: .; v_gene: TRBV19; abundance: .; j_gene: TRBJ1-5; CDR3aa: CASSIFPGQPQHF; CDR3nt: TGTGCCAGTAGTATCTTCCCGGGTCAGCCCCAGCATTTT
d_gene: .; v_gene: TRBV7-9; abundance: once; j_gene: TRBJ2-1; CDR3aa: CASSPGIPGPYNEQFF; CDR3nt: TGTGCCAGCAGCCCCGGTATTCCGGGCCCCTACAATGAGCAGTTCTTC
d_gene: TRBD2; v_gene: TRBV27; abundance: .; j_gene: TRBJ2-1; CDR3aa: CASRGTSGWAWQFF; CDR3nt: TGTGCCAGCAGGGGGACTAGCGGGTGGGCATGGCAGTTCTTC
d_gene: TRBD1; v_gene: TRBV10-3; abundance: few; j_gene: TRBJ2-7; CDR3aa: CATFWGQGPQPSYEQYF; CDR3nt: TGTGCCACCTTTTGGGGACAGGGGCCCCAACCCTCCTACGAGCAGTACTTC
d_gene: .; v_gene: TRBV2; abundance: .; j_gene: TRBJ2-7; CDR3aa: CASSPPGLAEQYF; CDR3nt: TGTGCCAGCAGCCCACCCGGACTCGCCGAGCAGTACTTC
d_gene: .; v_gene: TRBV4-3; abundance: once; j_gene: TRBJ2-1; CDR3aa: CASSQDRIAYNEQFF; CDR3nt: TGCGCCAGCAGCCAAGATCGGATAGCCTACAATGAGCAGTTCTTC
d_gene: .; v_gene: TRBV5-6; abundance: .; j_gene: TRBJ2-7; CDR3aa: CASKDGSSYEQYF; CDR3nt: TGTGCCAGCAAAGACGGGAGCTCCTACGAGCAGTACTTC
d_gene: TRBD2; v_gene: TRBV27; abundance: .; j_gene: TRBJ2-1; CDR3aa: CASSTGTSGRVAQFF; CDR3nt: TGTGCCAGCAGCACTGGGACTAGCGGGAGGGTCGCGCAGTTCTTC
d_gene: .; v_gene: TRBV27; abundance: .; j_gene: TRBJ1-5; CDR3aa: CASSLGHPRNQPQHF; CDR3nt: TGTGCCAGCAGTTTGGGACATCCGCGCAATCAGCCCCAGCATTTT
d_gene: TRBD2; v_gene: TRBV6-2/TRBV6-3; abundance: few; j_gene: TRBJ2-7; CDR3aa: CASSYSTLAGRPGEQYF; CDR3nt: TGTGCCAGCAGTTACTCGACACTAGCGGGACGGCCGGGGGAGCAGTACTTC
d_gene: .; v_gene: TRBV29-1; abundance: .; j_gene: TRBJ2-1; CDR3aa: CSFGQNNEQFF; CDR3nt: TGCAGCTTTGGACAAAACAATGAGCAGTTCTTC
d_gene: TRBD1; v_gene: TRBV6-1; abundance: once; j_gene: TRBJ2-2; CDR3aa: CASSDRGTGSGELFF; CDR3nt: TGTGCCAGCAGTGATAGGGGGACAGGGTCCGGGGAGCTGTTTTTT
d_gene: TRBD2; v_gene: TRBV4-3; abundance: .; j_gene: TRBJ2-7; CDR3aa: CASSQDGLAGDHEQYF; CDR3nt: TGCGCCAGCAGCCAAGACGGCCTAGCGGGGGACCACGAGCAGTACTTC
d_gene: TRBD2; v_gene: TRBV7-9; abundance: .; j_gene: TRBJ2-1; CDR3aa: CASSLILAGHNEQFF; CDR3nt: TGTGCCAGCAGCTTAATACTAGCGGGCCACAATGAGCAGTTCTTC
d_gene: TRBD2; v_gene: TRBV15; abundance: once; j_gene: TRBJ2-2; CDR3aa: CATRGTSDTGELFF; CDR3nt: TGTGCCACCAGGGGGACTAGTGACACCGGGGAGCTGTTTTTT
d_gene: .; v_gene: TRBV5-4; abundance: few; j_gene: TRBJ2-3; CDR3aa: CASSHAGPYTQYF; CDR3nt: TGTGCCAGCAGCCACGCCGGGCCCTATACGCAGTATTTT
d_gene: .; v_gene: TRBV15; abundance: .; j_gene: TRBJ2-7; CDR3aa: CATSSVSGEQYF; CDR3nt: TGTGCCACCTCCTCGGTCTCCGGAGAGCAGTACTTC
d_gene: .; v_gene: TRBV4-2; abundance: .; j_gene: TRBJ2-7; CDR3aa: CASSQDIRGSRGDEQYF; CDR3nt: TGTGCCAGCAGCCAAGATATAAGAGGTAGTAGAGGTGACGAGCAGTACTTC
d_gene: TRBD1; v_gene: TRBV15; abundance: .; j_gene: TRBJ2-1; CDR3aa: CATSNDRGQHEQFF; CDR3nt: TGTGCCACCAGCAACGACAGGGGGCAGCATGAGCAGTTCTTC
d_gene: .; v_gene: TRBV27; abundance: once; j_gene: TRBJ1-2; CDR3aa: CASSPVGTNYGYTF; CDR3nt: TGTGCCAGCAGTCCAGTAGGGACGAACTATGGCTACACCTTC
d_gene: .; v_gene: TRBV20-1; abundance: .; j_gene: TRBJ2-7; CDR3aa: CSASKGSWSSYEQYF; CDR3nt: TGCAGTGCTTCAAAAGGGAGTTGGAGCTCCTACGAGCAGTACTTC
d_gene: .; v_gene: TRBV20-1; abundance: once; j_gene: TRBJ2-1; CDR3aa: CSANRDGSANEQFF; CDR3nt: TGCAGTGCTAATCGGGACGGGAGTGCTAATGAGCAGTTCTTC
d_gene: TRBD1; v_gene: TRBV7-9; abundance: .; j_gene: TRBJ1-1; CDR3aa: CASSSNRQGVNTEAFF; CDR3nt: TGTGCCAGCAGCTCTAACAGGCAGGGGGTGAACACTGAAGCTTTCTTT